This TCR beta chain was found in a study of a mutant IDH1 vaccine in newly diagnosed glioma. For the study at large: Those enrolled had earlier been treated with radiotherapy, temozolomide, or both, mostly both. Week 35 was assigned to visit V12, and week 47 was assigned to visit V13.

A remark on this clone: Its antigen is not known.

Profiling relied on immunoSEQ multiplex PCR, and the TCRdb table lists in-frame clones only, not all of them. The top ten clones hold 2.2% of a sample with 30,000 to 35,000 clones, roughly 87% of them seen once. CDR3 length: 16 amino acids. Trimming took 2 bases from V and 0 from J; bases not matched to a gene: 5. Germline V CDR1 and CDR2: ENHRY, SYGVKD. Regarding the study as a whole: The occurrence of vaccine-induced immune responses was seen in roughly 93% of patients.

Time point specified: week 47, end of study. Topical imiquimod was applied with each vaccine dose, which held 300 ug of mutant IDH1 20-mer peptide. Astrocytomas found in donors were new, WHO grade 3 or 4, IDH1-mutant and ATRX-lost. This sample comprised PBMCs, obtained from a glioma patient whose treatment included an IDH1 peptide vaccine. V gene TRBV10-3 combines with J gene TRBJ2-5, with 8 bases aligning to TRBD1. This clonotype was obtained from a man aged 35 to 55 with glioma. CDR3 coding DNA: TGTGCCATCAGTGAGACGACAGGGGCGTACCAAGAGACCCAGTACTTC. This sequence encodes CAISETTGAYQETQYF.